Listed below are T cell receptor beta chains from one sample, sequenced in a study of CD8+ T cells in alopecia areata. The assay was immunoSEQ multiplex PCR, and TCRdb's table has in-frame clones only and misses some. The table records over 150,000 clones, roughly 60% of them present only once. Specimen: CD4+ T cells sorted from blood, collected at week 24, from a patient treated with tofacitinib. The receptors were sampled from a human donor with alopecia areata. Both conserved end residues are part of each CDR3. The order of the fields is D gene, clone size, J gene, V gene, CDR3 DNA, CDR3 protein. D genes are given only for firm matches. Clone size, where shown, is once, few, many, or a class for clones that have expanded.

D gene: NA; clone size: few; J gene: TRBJ2-1; V gene: TRBV2; CDR3 DNA: TGTGCCAGCAGTGATTCGGCAGCATTTCCCGATGAGCAGTTCTTC; CDR3 protein: CASSDSAAFPDEQFF
D gene: NA; clone size: NA; J gene: TRBJ2-3; V gene: TRBV7-6; CDR3 DNA: TGTGCCAGCAGCTTAGAGGGCGATACGCAGTATTTT; CDR3 protein: CASSLEGDTQYF
D gene: NA; clone size: few; J gene: TRBJ1-5; V gene: TRBV28; CDR3 DNA: TGTGCCAGTGACAAGAGCAATCAGCCCCAGCATTTT; CDR3 protein: CASDKSNQPQHF
D gene: NA; clone size: few; J gene: TRBJ2-2; V gene: TRBV7-9; CDR3 DNA: TGTGCCAGCAGCTTACGGGGGAGCGGGAACACCGGGGAGCTGTTTTTT; CDR3 protein: CASSLRGSGNTGELFF
D gene: NA; clone size: NA; J gene: TRBJ2-2; V gene: TRBV27; CDR3 DNA: TGTGCCAGCAGTACCCTCAAAGGCCCGAACACCGGGGAGCTGTTTTTT; CDR3 protein: CASSTLKGPNTGELFF
D gene: NA; clone size: NA; J gene: TRBJ1-1; V gene: TRBV7-9; CDR3 DNA: TGTGCCAGCAGCTTAGCTGAGGGCAAAGCTTTCTTT; CDR3 protein: CASSLAEGKAFF
D gene: NA; clone size: few; J gene: TRBJ1-1; V gene: TRBV25-1; CDR3 DNA: TGTGCCAGCAGTGAATCCGGGACTATACCCTTGAACACTGAAGCTTTCTTT; CDR3 protein: CASSESGTIPLNTEAFF
D gene: NA; clone size: NA; J gene: TRBJ1-6; V gene: TRBV4-2; CDR3 DNA: TGTGCCAGCAGCCAAGACCCGCCGACGGCGAGCTCCTATAATTCACCCCTCCACTTT; CDR3 protein: CASSQDPPTASSYNSPLHF
D gene: NA; clone size: NA; J gene: TRBJ2-1; V gene: TRBV7-9; CDR3 DNA: TGTGCCAGCAGCTTAGAAGGGTGGACCTGGAATGAGCAGTTCTTC; CDR3 protein: CASSLEGWTWNEQFF
D gene: NA; clone size: few; J gene: TRBJ2-5; V gene: TRBV29-1; CDR3 DNA: TGCAGCGTTGACGGCCAGGGACGCCAAGAGACCCAGTACTTC; CDR3 protein: CSVDGQGRQETQYF
D gene: NA; clone size: NA; J gene: TRBJ1-4; V gene: TRBV20-1; CDR3 DNA: TGCAGTGCAGATATTGGGGAAAAACTGTTTTTT; CDR3 protein: CSADIGEKLFF
D gene: TRBD1; clone size: NA; J gene: TRBJ2-5; V gene: TRBV7-3; CDR3 DNA: TGTGCCAGCAGCTTACGGCCAGGGGGCATGGAGACCCAGTACTTC; CDR3 protein: CASSLRPGGMETQYF
D gene: NA; clone size: NA; J gene: TRBJ1-4; V gene: TRBV10-3; CDR3 DNA: TGTGCCATCAGTGTTGGGCTCCTAGGCGGAAAACTGTTTTTT; CDR3 protein: CAISVGLLGGKLFF
D gene: NA; clone size: NA; J gene: TRBJ1-6; V gene: TRBV2; CDR3 DNA: TGTGCCAGCAGTCAGGGTAATTCACCCCTCCACTTT; CDR3 protein: CASSQGNSPLHF
D gene: TRBD1; clone size: few; J gene: TRBJ1-2; V gene: TRBV7-9; CDR3 DNA: TGTGCCAGCAGAAGGACAGGTCAACATGGCTACACCTTC; CDR3 protein: CASRRTGQHGYTF
D gene: NA; clone size: few; J gene: TRBJ2-7; V gene: TRBV10-3; CDR3 DNA: TGTGCCATCAGTGAGTCTAGGTACGAGCAGTACTTC; CDR3 protein: CAISESRYEQYF
D gene: NA; clone size: NA; J gene: TRBJ1-2; V gene: TRBV29-1; CDR3 DNA: TGCAGCGTTGGCCACAGGGAAAATTCCTATGGCTACACCTTC; CDR3 protein: CSVGHRENSYGYTF
D gene: NA; clone size: once; J gene: TRBJ1-2; V gene: TRBV29-1; CDR3 DNA: TGCAGCGTCTTCTTGGGCTATGGCTACACCTTC; CDR3 protein: CSVFLGYGYTF
D gene: NA; clone size: NA; J gene: TRBJ1-1; V gene: TRBV6-5; CDR3 DNA: TGTGCCAGCAGCCGAGAGCAGAACACTGAAGCTTTCTTT; CDR3 protein: CASSREQNTEAFF
D gene: TRBD2; clone size: few; J gene: TRBJ2-1; V gene: TRBV6-6; CDR3 DNA: TGTGCCAGCAGACCGGGGACTAGCGCACCTCACAATGAGCAGTTCTTC; CDR3 protein: CASRPGTSAPHNEQFF
D gene: TRBD1; clone size: NA; J gene: TRBJ2-5; V gene: TRBV4-1; CDR3 DNA: TGCGCCAGCAGCCAAGAATGGGGAGGACAGGGGGCAAGAGAGACCCAGTACTTC; CDR3 protein: CASSQEWGGQGARETQYF
D gene: NA; clone size: few; J gene: TRBJ2-3; V gene: TRBV7-9; CDR3 DNA: TGTGCCAGCAGCTTAGCACCCGACTCGGGAACCACAGATACGCAGTATTTT; CDR3 protein: CASSLAPDSGTTDTQYF
D gene: TRBD2; clone size: once; J gene: TRBJ2-3; V gene: TRBV7-9; CDR3 DNA: TGTGCCAGCAGCTTCATAGCGGGGGTCAGCACAGATACGCAGTATTTT; CDR3 protein: CASSFIAGVSTDTQYF
D gene: NA; clone size: NA; J gene: TRBJ2-5; V gene: TRBV29-1; CDR3 DNA: TGCAGCGTTGTGGGGAATCACCAAGAGACCCAGTACTTC; CDR3 protein: CSVVGNHQETQYF
D gene: NA; clone size: NA; J gene: TRBJ1-2; V gene: TRBV29-1; CDR3 DNA: TGCAGCGTTGAAACGCACATGAGCGGCTACACCTTC; CDR3 protein: CSVETHMSGYTF
D gene: NA; clone size: NA; J gene: TRBJ1-5; V gene: TRBV29-1; CDR3 DNA: TGCAGCGTTGAGGGGACGGATGACAATCAGCCCCAGCATTTT; CDR3 protein: CSVEGTDDNQPQHF
D gene: TRBD1; clone size: NA; J gene: TRBJ2-5; V gene: TRBV7-2; CDR3 DNA: TGTGCCAGCAGCATTGACCGGGACAGCCAAGAGACCCAGTACTTC; CDR3 protein: CASSIDRDSQETQYF
D gene: NA; clone size: NA; J gene: TRBJ1-5; V gene: TRBV27; CDR3 DNA: TGTGCCAGCAGTCCAATTACAGGGTCACGACAGCCCCAGCATTTT; CDR3 protein: CASSPITGSRQPQHF
D gene: NA; clone size: few; J gene: TRBJ2-1; V gene: TRBV7-2; CDR3 DNA: TGTGCCAGCAGTTTGGGGGCGGCCGAACCTGGGAATGAGCAGTTCTTC; CDR3 protein: CASSLGAAEPGNEQFF
D gene: NA; clone size: few; J gene: TRBJ1-1; V gene: TRBV25-1; CDR3 DNA: TGTGCCAGCAGTGACGTCGACAATTTGGCTGAAGCTTTCTTT; CDR3 protein: CASSDVDNLAEAFF
D gene: NA; clone size: NA; J gene: TRBJ2-2; V gene: TRBV5-1; CDR3 DNA: TGCGCCAGCAGCTTTCGACGGGAAAACACCGGGGAGCTGTTTTTT; CDR3 protein: CASSFRRENTGELFF
D gene: TRBD1; clone size: NA; J gene: TRBJ2-7; V gene: TRBV6-5; CDR3 DNA: TGTGCCAGCAGGGCAGGGGGCTGGATCTTGGGGGAGCAGTACTTC; CDR3 protein: CASRAGGWILGEQYF
D gene: NA; clone size: NA; J gene: TRBJ2-7; V gene: TRBV5-6; CDR3 DNA: TGTGCCAGCAGCTTTAGGGGTCTAGCGTCCTCCGAGCAGTACTTC; CDR3 protein: CASSFRGLASSEQYF
D gene: NA; clone size: NA; J gene: TRBJ2-5; V gene: TRBV30; CDR3 DNA: TGTGCCTGGCGGCAAGGGCAAGAGACCCAGTACTTC; CDR3 protein: CAWRQGQETQYF
D gene: NA; clone size: NA; J gene: TRBJ2-5; V gene: TRBV29-1; CDR3 DNA: TGCAGCGTTGCCGGGGGCGATACCGGGGAGACCCAGTACTTC; CDR3 protein: CSVAGGDTGETQYF
D gene: NA; clone size: few; J gene: TRBJ2-5; V gene: TRBV7-3; CDR3 DNA: TGTGCCAGCAGCTTATCAGGGGTGGAAGAGACCCAGTACTTC; CDR3 protein: CASSLSGVEETQYF
D gene: NA; clone size: NA; J gene: TRBJ1-2; V gene: TRBV30; CDR3 DNA: TGTGCCGGTAATATTCGCCGGGATGGCTACACCTTC; CDR3 protein: CAGNIRRDGYTF
D gene: NA; clone size: NA; J gene: TRBJ1-1; V gene: TRBV6-1; CDR3 DNA: TGTGCCAGCAGTGAGAGGGGTTGGGGCACTGAAGCTTTCTTT; CDR3 protein: CASSERGWGTEAFF
D gene: NA; clone size: NA; J gene: TRBJ2-3; V gene: TRBV5-1; CDR3 DNA: TGCGCCAGCAGCTTGAGCGGGAGCACAGATACGCAGTATTTT; CDR3 protein: CASSLSGSTDTQYF
D gene: NA; clone size: NA; J gene: TRBJ2-6; V gene: TRBV4-3; CDR3 DNA: TGCGCCAGCAGCCCCCAGCCACCCGGGGTATCTGGGGCCAACGTCCTGACTTTC; CDR3 protein: CASSPQPPGVSGANVLTF
D gene: TRBD1; clone size: few; J gene: TRBJ1-2; V gene: TRBV19; CDR3 DNA: TGTGCCAGTAGTGTCCTAATCGGGACAGGGGCGAACTATGGCTACACCTTC; CDR3 protein: CASSVLIGTGANYGYTF
D gene: NA; clone size: NA; J gene: TRBJ2-6; V gene: TRBV28; CDR3 DNA: TGTGCCAGCTTGCTTTCTGGGGCCAACGTCCTGACTTTC; CDR3 protein: CASLLSGANVLTF
D gene: TRBD1; clone size: few; J gene: TRBJ1-1; V gene: TRBV29-1; CDR3 DNA: TGCAGCGTTGTCCAGGGGGTCACTGAAGCTTTCTTT; CDR3 protein: CSVVQGVTEAFF
D gene: TRBD2; clone size: many; J gene: TRBJ2-4; V gene: TRBV10-3; CDR3 DNA: TGTGCCACAGGACTAGCGGGAGCGATCATTCAGTACTTC; CDR3 protein: CATGLAGAIIQYF
D gene: TRBD2; clone size: NA; J gene: TRBJ2-5; V gene: TRBV4-3; CDR3 DNA: TGCGCCAGCAGCCCCCTCCCGCGGGGGGTCCAAGAGACCCAGTACTTC; CDR3 protein: CASSPLPRGVQETQYF
D gene: TRBD1; clone size: NA; J gene: TRBJ2-1; V gene: TRBV4-1; CDR3 DNA: TGCGCCAGCAGCCCCACGGGACAGGGCAGAACCGGGCAGTTCTTC; CDR3 protein: CASSPTGQGRTGQFF
D gene: NA; clone size: few; J gene: TRBJ2-1; V gene: TRBV11-2; CDR3 DNA: TGTGCCAGCAGCCTACACACGAACAATGAGCAGTTCTTC; CDR3 protein: CASSLHTNNEQFF
D gene: NA; clone size: NA; J gene: TRBJ2-2; V gene: TRBV5-1; CDR3 DNA: TGCGCCAGCAGCCCTGGAGTGTTCACCGGGGAGCTGTTTTTT; CDR3 protein: CASSPGVFTGELFF
D gene: TRBD2; clone size: NA; J gene: TRBJ2-1; V gene: TRBV25-1; CDR3 DNA: TGTGCCAGCAGTGAATTTGTAGCGGGAGATCTCAGTGAGCAGTTCTTC; CDR3 protein: CASSEFVAGDLSEQFF
D gene: NA; clone size: NA; J gene: TRBJ2-3; V gene: TRBV5-1; CDR3 DNA: TGCGCCAGCAGCTACAGGGGCACAGATACGCAGTATTTT; CDR3 protein: CASSYRGTDTQYF